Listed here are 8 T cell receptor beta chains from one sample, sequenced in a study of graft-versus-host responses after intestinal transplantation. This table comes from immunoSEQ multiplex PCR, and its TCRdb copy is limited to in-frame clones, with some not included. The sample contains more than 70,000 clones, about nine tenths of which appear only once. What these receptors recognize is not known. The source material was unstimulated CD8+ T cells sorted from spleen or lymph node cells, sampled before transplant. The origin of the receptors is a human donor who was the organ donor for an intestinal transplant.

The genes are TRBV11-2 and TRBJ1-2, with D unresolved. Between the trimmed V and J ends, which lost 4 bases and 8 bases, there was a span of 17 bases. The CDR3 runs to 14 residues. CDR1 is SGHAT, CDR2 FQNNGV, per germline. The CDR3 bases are TGTGCCAGCAGCTCCAACCGGTTTGGTCGGGGCTACACCTTC. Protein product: CASSSNRFGRGYTF.

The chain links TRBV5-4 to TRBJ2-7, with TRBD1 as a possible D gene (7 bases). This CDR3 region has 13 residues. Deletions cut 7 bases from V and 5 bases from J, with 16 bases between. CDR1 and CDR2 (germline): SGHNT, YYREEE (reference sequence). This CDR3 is CASRNQGEDEQYF. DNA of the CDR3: TGTGCCAGCCGTAATCAGGGGGAGGACGAGCAGTACTTC. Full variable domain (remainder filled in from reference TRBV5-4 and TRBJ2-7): ETGVTQSPTHLIKTRGQQVTLRCSSQSGHNTVSWYQQALGQGPQFIFQYYREEENGRGNFPPRFSGLQFPNYSSELNVNALELDDSALYLCASRNQGEDEQYFGPGTRLTVT.

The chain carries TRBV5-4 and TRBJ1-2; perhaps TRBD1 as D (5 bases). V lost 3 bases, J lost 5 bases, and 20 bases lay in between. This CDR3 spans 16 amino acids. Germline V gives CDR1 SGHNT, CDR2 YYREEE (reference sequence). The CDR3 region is CASSSINKAGIYGYTF. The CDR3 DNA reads TGTGCCAGCAGCTCCATTAACAAAGCAGGGATATATGGCTACACCTTC.

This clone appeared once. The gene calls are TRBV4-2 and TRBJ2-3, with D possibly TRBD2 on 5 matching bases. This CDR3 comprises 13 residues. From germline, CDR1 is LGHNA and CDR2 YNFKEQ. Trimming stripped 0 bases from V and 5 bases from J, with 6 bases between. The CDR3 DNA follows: TGTGCCAGCAGCCAAGATCGGGGAGATACGCAGTATTTT. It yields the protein CASSQDRGDTQYF.

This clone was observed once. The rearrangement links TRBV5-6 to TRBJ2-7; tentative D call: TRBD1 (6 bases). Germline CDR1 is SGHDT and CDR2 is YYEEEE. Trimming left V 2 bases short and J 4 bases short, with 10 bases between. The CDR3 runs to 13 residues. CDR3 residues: CASSFYRAYEQYF. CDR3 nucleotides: TGTGCCAGCAGCTTTTACAGGGCGTACGAGCAGTACTTC. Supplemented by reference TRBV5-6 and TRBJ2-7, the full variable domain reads DAGVTQSPTHLIKTRGQQVTLRCSPKSGHDTVSWYQQALGQGPQFIFQYYEEEERQRGNFPDRFSGHQFPNYSSELNVNALLLGDSALYLCASSFYRAYEQYFGPGTRLTVT.

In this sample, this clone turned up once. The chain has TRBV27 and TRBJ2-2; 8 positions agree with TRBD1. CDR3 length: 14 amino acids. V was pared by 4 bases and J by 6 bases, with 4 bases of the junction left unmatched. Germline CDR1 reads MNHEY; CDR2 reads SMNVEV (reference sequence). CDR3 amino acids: CASSSGGEAGELFF. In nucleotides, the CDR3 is TGTGCCAGCAGTTCAGGGGGCGAAGCCGGGGAGCTGTTTTTT.

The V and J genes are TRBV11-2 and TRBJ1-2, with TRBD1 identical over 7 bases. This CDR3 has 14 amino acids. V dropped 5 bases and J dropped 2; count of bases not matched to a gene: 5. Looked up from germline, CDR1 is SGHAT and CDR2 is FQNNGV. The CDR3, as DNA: TGTGCCAGCAGCCACCCGACAGGGAACTATGGCTACACCTTC. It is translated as CASSHPTGNYGYTF.

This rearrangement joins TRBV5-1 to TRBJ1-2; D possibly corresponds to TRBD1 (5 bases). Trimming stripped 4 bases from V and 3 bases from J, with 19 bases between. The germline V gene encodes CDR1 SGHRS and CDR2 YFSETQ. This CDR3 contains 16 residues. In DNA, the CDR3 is TGCGCCAGCAGCGGAATGACAGCCACAGTGGACTATGGCTACACCTTC. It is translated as CASSGMTATVDYGYTF.